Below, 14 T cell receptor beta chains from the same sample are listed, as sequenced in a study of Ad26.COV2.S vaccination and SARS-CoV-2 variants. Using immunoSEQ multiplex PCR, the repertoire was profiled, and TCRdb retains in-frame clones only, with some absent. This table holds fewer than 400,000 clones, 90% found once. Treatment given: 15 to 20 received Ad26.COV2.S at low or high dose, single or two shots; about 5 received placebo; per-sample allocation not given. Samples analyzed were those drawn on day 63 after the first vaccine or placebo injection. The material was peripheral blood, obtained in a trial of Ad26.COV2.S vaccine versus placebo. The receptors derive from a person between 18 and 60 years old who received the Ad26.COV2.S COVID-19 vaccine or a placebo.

The CDR3 nucleotides read TGTGCCACCAGTGACCGGACTGGCGGCTACACCTTC. This translates into CATSDRTGGYTF. The V gene is TRBV24-1, the J gene TRBJ1-2; no firm D call. The germline V gene has CDR1 KGHDR and CDR2 SFDVKD. Between the trimmed V and J ends, which lost 4 bases and 8 bases, there was a span of 10 bases. The CDR3 contains 12 residues.

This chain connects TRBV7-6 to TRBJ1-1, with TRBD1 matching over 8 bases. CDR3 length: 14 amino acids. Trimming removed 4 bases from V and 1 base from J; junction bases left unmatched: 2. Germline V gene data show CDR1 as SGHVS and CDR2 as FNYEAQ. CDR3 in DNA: TGTGCCAGCAGCTACGGACAGGGGAACACTGAAGCTTTCTTT. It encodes CASSYGQGNTEAFF. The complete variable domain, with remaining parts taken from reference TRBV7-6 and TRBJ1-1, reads GAGVSQSPRYKVTKRGQDVALRCDPISGHVSLYWYRQALGQGPEFLTYFNYEAQQDKSGLPNDRFSAERPEGSISTLTIQRTEQRDSAMYRCASSYGQGNTEAFFGQGTRLTVV.

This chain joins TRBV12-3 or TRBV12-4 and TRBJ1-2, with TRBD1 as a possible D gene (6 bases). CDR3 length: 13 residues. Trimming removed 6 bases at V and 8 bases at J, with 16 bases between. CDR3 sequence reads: CASSRQESWGYTF. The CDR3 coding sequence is TGTGCCAGCAGCCGACAGGAATCTTGGGGCTACACCTTC.

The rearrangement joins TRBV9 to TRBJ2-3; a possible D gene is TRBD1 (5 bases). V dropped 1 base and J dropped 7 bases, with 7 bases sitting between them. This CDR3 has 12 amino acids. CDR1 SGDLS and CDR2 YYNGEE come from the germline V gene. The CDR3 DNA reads TGTGCCAGCAGCGTACAGGGAAATACGCAGTATTTT. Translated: CASSVQGNTQYF. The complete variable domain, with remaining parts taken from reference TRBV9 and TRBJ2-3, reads DSGVTQTPKHLITATGQRVTLRCSPRSGDLSVYWYQQSLDQGLQFLIQYYNGEERAKGNILERFSAQQFPDLHSELNLSSLELGDSALYFCASSVQGNTQYFGPGTRLTVL.

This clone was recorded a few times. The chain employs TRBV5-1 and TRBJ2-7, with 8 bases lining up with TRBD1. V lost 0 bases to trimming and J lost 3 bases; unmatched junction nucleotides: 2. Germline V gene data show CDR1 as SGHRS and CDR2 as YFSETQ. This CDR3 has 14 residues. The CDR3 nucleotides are TGCGCCAGCAGCTTGGGGACAGGGATCTACGAGCAGTACTTC. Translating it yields CASSLGTGIYEQYF.

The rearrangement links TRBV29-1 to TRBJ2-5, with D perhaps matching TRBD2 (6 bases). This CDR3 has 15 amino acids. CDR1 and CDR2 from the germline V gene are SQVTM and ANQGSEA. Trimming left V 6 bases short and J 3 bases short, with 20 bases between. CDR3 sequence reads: CSVAPRGIGEETQYF. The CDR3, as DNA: TGCAGCGTGGCACCTCGGGGGATCGGAGAAGAGACCCAGTACTTC.

DNA of the CDR3: TGTGCCAGCAGCCAGACAGGAGGAGACATTCAGTACTTC. Amino acids: CASSQTGGDIQYF. V is TRBV5-4 and J is TRBJ2-4, with D perhaps matching TRBD1 (6 bases). There are 13 residues in the CDR3. In germline, CDR1 is SGHNT, CDR2 YYREEE (reference sequence). V lost 4 bases and J 8 bases, leaving 13 bases between the germline ends.

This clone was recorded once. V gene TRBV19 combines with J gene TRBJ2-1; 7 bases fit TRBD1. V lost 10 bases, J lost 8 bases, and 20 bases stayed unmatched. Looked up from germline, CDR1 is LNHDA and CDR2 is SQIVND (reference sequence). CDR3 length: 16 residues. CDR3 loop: CATKLNWRGQGDEQFF. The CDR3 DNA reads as TGTGCCACCAAACTTAACTGGCGAGGGCAGGGGGATGAGCAGTTCTTC.

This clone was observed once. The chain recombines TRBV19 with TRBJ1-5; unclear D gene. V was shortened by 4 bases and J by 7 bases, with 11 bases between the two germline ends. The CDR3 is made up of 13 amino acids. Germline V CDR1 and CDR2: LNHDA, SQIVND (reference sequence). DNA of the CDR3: TGTGCCAGTAGTAGTCATTTGGGACAGCCCCAGCATTTT. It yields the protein CASSSHLGQPQHF. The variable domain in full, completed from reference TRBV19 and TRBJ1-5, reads DGGITQSPKYLFRKEGQNVTLSCEQNLNHDAMYWYRQDPGQGLRLIYYSQIVNDFQKGDIAEGYSVSREKKESFPLTVTSAQKNPTAFYLCASSSHLGQPQHFGDGTRLSIL.

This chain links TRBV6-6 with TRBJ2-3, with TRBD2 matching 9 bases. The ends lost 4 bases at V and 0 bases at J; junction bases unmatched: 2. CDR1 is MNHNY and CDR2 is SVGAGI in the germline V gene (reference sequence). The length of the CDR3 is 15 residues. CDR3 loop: CASSSSGASTDTQYF. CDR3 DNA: TGTGCCAGCAGTTCTAGCGGGGCGAGCACAGATACGCAGTATTTT.

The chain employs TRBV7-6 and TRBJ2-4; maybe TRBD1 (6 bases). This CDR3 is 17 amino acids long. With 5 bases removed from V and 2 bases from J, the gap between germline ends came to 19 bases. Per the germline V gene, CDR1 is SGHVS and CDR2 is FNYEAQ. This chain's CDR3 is CASSLERKGVSKNIQYF. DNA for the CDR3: TGTGCCAGCAGCCTCGAACGGAAGGGGGTGTCCAAAAACATTCAGTACTTC.

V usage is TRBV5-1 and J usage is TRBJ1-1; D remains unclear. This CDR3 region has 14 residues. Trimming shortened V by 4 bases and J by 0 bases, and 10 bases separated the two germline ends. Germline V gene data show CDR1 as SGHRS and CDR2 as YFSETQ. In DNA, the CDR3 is TGCGCCAGCAGCCTCGTGGGGATGAACACTGAAGCTTTCTTT. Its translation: CASSLVGMNTEAFF.

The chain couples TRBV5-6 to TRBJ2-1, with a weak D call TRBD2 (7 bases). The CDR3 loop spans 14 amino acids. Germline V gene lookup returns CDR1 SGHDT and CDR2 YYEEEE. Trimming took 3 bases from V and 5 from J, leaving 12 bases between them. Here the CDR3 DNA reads TGTGCCAGCAGCTCGGGGGGCTTCGACAATGAGCAGTTCTTC. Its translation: CASSSGGFDNEQFF.

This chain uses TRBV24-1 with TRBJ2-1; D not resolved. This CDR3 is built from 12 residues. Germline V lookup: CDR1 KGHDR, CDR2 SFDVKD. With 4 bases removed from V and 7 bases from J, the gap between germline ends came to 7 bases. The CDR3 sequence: CATSDETNEQFF. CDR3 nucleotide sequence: TGTGCCACCAGTGACGAAACTAATGAGCAGTTCTTC.